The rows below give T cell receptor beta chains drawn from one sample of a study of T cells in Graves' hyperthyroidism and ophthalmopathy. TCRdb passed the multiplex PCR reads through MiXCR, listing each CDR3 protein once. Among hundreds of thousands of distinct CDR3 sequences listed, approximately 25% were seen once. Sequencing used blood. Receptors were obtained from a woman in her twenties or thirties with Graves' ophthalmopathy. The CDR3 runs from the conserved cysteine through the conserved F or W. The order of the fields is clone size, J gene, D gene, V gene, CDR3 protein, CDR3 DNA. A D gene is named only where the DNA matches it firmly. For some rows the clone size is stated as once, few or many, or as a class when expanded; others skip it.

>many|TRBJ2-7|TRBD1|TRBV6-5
CASSSAGTGGYEQYF
TGTGCCAGCAGTTCCGCCGGGACAGGGGGCTACGAGCAGTACTTC
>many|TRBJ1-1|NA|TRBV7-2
CASSLELDYTEAFF
TGTGCCAGCAGCTTAGAACTCGATTACACTGAAGCTTTCTTT
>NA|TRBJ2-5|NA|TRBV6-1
CASSEGGAGETQYF
TGTGCCAGCAGTGAAGGGGGGGCCGGGGAGACCCAGTACTTC
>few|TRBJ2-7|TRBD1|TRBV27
CASSPLGQGNHEQYF
TGTGCCAGCAGTCCCCTCGGACAGGGGAACCACGAGCAGTACTTC
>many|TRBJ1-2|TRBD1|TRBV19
CASPTEEGAGGYTF
TGTGCCAGCCCTACGGAGGAGGGGGCTGGTGGCTACACCTTC
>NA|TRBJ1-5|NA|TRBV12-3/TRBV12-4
CASSFSRTISNQPQHF
TGTGCCAGCAGTTTTTCCCGGACAATTTCCAATCAGCCCCAGCATTTT
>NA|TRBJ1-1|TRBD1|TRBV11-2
CASSQTGLTEAFF
TGTGCCAGCAGCCAGACAGGGCTCACTGAAGCTTTCTTT
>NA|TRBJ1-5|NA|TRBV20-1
CSAILGRDNQPQHF
TGCAGTGCTATTCTGGGACGGGACAATCAGCCCCAGCATTTT
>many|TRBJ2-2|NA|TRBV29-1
CSVGGSYGELFF
TGCAGCGTTGGAGGGAGCTACGGGGAGCTGTTTTTT
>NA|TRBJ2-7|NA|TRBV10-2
CASSESVARLSEQYF
TGCGCCAGCAGTGAGTCCGTGGCAAGACTCTCCGAGCAGTACTTC
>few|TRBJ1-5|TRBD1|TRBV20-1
CSARDGQGLNQPQHF
TGCAGTGCTAGAGACGGACAGGGGCTCAATCAGCCCCAGCATTTT
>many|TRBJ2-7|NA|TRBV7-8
CASSQGPESYEQYF
TGTGCCAGCAGTCAGGGCCCGGAGTCCTACGAGCAGTACTTC
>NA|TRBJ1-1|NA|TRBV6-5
CASSYSWPGNTEAFF
TGTGCCAGCAGTTACTCGTGGCCGGGGAACACTGAAGCTTTCTTT